The 28 T cell receptor beta chains given below trace back to one sample, sequenced in a study of blood T cell repertoires in COVID-19 (dated by TCRdb to the early 2020s). To prepare the library, the immunoSEQ multiplex PCR assay was applied. In TCRdb, the immuneACCESS table is reduced to in-frame sequences with V and J assigned. These tables do not hold every clone; where another copy was compared, an unresolved V gene accounts for under half, and the others remain unexplained. The sample table lists 200,000 to 250,000 clones, roughly 90% of them with a count of one. Around 15% of the sample goes to the ten largest clones. The sample was PBMCs or T cells enriched from blood (not recorded which). The receptor set was obtained from a young man who had been exposed to COVID-19.

This chain connects TRBV2 to TRBJ2-3, with 8 bases aligning to TRBD2. Germline assignment: CDR1 SNHLY and CDR2 FYNNEI. This CDR3 spans 15 amino acids. The V segment lost 5 bases and the J segment 2 bases; nucleotides outside the gene matches: 6. DNA of the CDR3: TGTGCCAGCAGTCCCTTCGGGGGGGCCACAGATACGCAGTATTTT. Its translation is CASSPFGGATDTQYF.

This clone was seen just once. The CDR3 DNA reads as TGTGCCACCAGCAGAGATGCGGTCTCTGGAAACACCATATATTTT. It codes for CATSRDAVSGNTIYF. J is TRBJ1-3 and V is TRBV15; no clear D. CDR3 length equals 15 residues. Germline V gives CDR1 LNHNV, CDR2 YYDKDF (reference sequence). V gave up 0 bases and J gave up 0 bases, with 6 bases separating them.

This chain connects TRBV4-1 to TRBJ1-1; unclear D gene. The CDR3 runs 11 residues. The germline V gene encodes CDR1 MGHRA and CDR2 YSYEKL. The ends were cut back, 1 base at V and 11 bases at J, with 8 bases in the middle. The CDR3 sequence is CASSQASRAFF. The DNA of the CDR3 is TGCGCCAGCAGCCAAGCCTCACGGGCTTTCTTT.

V and J are TRBV27 and TRBJ2-6, with 7 bases lining up with TRBD1. This CDR3 spans 18 amino acids. V dropped 3 bases and J dropped 0; count of bases not matched to a gene: 8. Per the germline V gene, CDR1 is MNHEY and CDR2 is SMNVEV (reference sequence). CDR3 protein: CASSLPGTADSGANVLTF. Here the CDR3 DNA reads TGTGCCAGCAGTTTGCCCGGGACAGCAGACTCTGGGGCCAACGTCCTGACTTTC.

V gene TRBV25-1 combines with J gene TRBJ2-7, with D maybe TRBD2 (7 bases). V was pared by 3 bases and J by 0 bases, with 18 bases between. The CDR3 is 17 residues long. In germline, CDR1 is MGHDK, CDR2 SYGVNS. This CDR3 is CASSDERGGRTSYEQYF. The CDR3 DNA reads TGTGCCAGCAGTGATGAGAGGGGGGGACGGACCTCCTACGAGCAGTACTTC.

J is TRBJ1-2 and V is TRBV5-1; the match to TRBD1 covers 7 bases. CDR1 is SGHRS and CDR2 is YFSETQ in the germline V gene. CDR3 length: 13 residues. V gave up 5 bases and J gave up 5 bases; unmatched junction bases: 6. The CDR3, as DNA: TGCGCCAGCAGTTACGACAGGGAGTATGGCTACACCTTC. Translated: CASSYDREYGYTF. Complete variable domain (other parts from reference TRBV5-1 and TRBJ1-2): KAGVTQTPRYLIKTRGQQVTLSCSPISGHRSVSWYQQTPGQGLQFLFEYFSETQRNKGNFPGRFSGRQFSNSRSEMNVSTLELGDSALYLCASSYDREYGYTFGSGTRLTVV.

The V and J genes are TRBV2 and TRBJ1-1; a weak D match, TRBD1 (6 bases). This CDR3 comprises 13 residues. Germline V gene data show CDR1 as SNHLY and CDR2 as FYNNEI. V lost 7 bases to trimming and J lost 1 base, with 10 bases between them. The CDR3 is CASIVGGNTEAFF. The CDR3 DNA reads TGTGCCAGCATCGTAGGGGGGAACACTGAAGCTTTCTTT. Drawing the rest from reference TRBV2 and TRBJ1-1, the complete variable domain is EPEVTQTPSHQVTQMGQEVILRCVPISNHLYFYWYRQILGQKVEFLVSFYNNEISEKSEIFDDQFSVERPDGSNFTLKIRSTKLEDSAMYFCASIVGGNTEAFFGQGTRLTVV.

This rearrangement joins TRBV2 to TRBJ2-3; 11 nucleotides line up with TRBD2. The ends lost 6 bases at V and 6 bases at J; junction bases unmatched: 11. CDR3 length equals 16 residues. Per the germline V gene, CDR1 is SNHLY and CDR2 is FYNNEI. The CDR3 is CASSGTSGGLGDTQYF. The CDR3, as DNA: TGTGCCAGCAGCGGCACTAGCGGGGGTTTGGGGGATACGCAGTATTTT.

This chain joins TRBV5-1 and TRBJ2-1; 10 nucleotides align to TRBD2. This CDR3 region has 17 residues. Germline CDR1 is SGHRS and CDR2 is YFSETQ. The J segment lost 8 bases and the V segment lost 0 bases, leaving 11 bases of the junction unmatched. This chain's CDR3 is CASSLAKWRLAGDEQFF. As DNA, the CDR3 is TGCGCCAGCAGCTTGGCCAAATGGCGTCTAGCGGGGGATGAGCAGTTCTTC.

The rearrangement joins TRBV19 to TRBJ1-2, with D perhaps TRBD1 (6 bases). The germline V gene has CDR1 LNHDA and CDR2 SQIVND (reference sequence). V was clipped by 3 bases and J by 6 bases, with 20 bases between them. The CDR3 consists of 16 residues. This CDR3 reads CASSIHRGGRKDGYTF. The CDR3, as DNA: TGTGCCAGTAGTATCCATCGCGGGGGGCGCAAGGATGGCTACACCTTC.

This chain connects TRBV9 to TRBJ1-1, with 7 bases that match TRBD1. The CDR3 contains 16 residues. With 2 bases clipped from V and 2 bases from J, the junction kept 9 bases outside the gene matches. Germline V gene sequence: CDR1 SGDLS, CDR2 YYNGEE. CDR3 DNA: TGTGCCAGCAGCGTTAGCAAAGGGGGCCCCAACACTGAAGCTTTCTTT. This sequence encodes CASSVSKGGPNTEAFF.

The chain is built from TRBV7-3 and TRBJ1-2, with 9 bases identical to TRBD1. V was pared by 10 bases and J by 4 bases, with 10 bases of the junction left unmatched. The CDR3 is made up of 14 amino acids. Germline V gives CDR1 SGHTA, CDR2 FQGTGA. The CDR3 DNA sequence: TGTGCCACGACTCCGGGACAGGGTTCCTATGGCTACACCTTC. Translating gives CATTPGQGSYGYTF.

The V and J genes are TRBV19 and TRBJ1-2; D is uncertain. Trimming took 5 bases from V and 2 from J, leaving 15 bases between them. The CDR3 is made up of 15 amino acids. Germline lookup yields CDR1 LNHDA and CDR2 SQIVND (reference sequence). The CDR3: CASSLSRGANYGYTF. In DNA, the CDR3 is TGTGCCAGTAGTTTATCACGAGGTGCCAACTATGGCTACACCTTC.

The CDR3 loop is CASSIYRGQNSPLHF. The CDR3 nucleotides are TGTGCCAGCAGCATCTACAGGGGGCAGAATTCACCCCTCCACTTT. The rearrangement joins TRBV7-2 to TRBJ1-6; 9 nucleotides line up with TRBD1. Germline V gene lookup returns CDR1 SGHTA and CDR2 FQGNSA. The trim removed 5 bases at V and 7 bases at J, leaving 6 bases unmatched. The CDR3 is 15 residues long.

This rearrangement joins TRBV11-3 to TRBJ2-3; D ambiguous. Germline V gives CDR1 SGHNT, CDR2 YENEEA. The CDR3 runs to 14 residues. Between the trimmed V and J ends, which lost 3 bases and 1 base, there was a span of 8 bases. This CDR3 reads CASSLVAGTDTQYF. DNA for the CDR3: TGTGCCAGCAGCTTGGTAGCAGGCACAGATACGCAGTATTTT.

V usage is TRBV9 and J usage is TRBJ2-3; 9 nucleotides match TRBD2. This CDR3 region has 17 residues. The trim removed 3 bases at V and 3 bases at J, leaving 11 bases unmatched. Germline V lookup: CDR1 SGDLS, CDR2 YYNGEE. The CDR3 DNA follows: TGTGCCAGCAGCGAATCCGCACAGCGGGGGGCTACAGATACGCAGTATTTT. Protein product: CASSESAQRGATDTQYF.

The chain uses TRBV5-8 and TRBJ1-2; 8 bases align to TRBD1. With 5 bases clipped from V and 6 bases from J, the junction kept 15 bases outside the gene matches. Germline-derived CDR1 and CDR2 are SGHTS and YDEGEE. This CDR3 contains 16 residues. The CDR3 region has the DNA TGTGCCAGCAGACATGTATTGGACAGGGAATTCGATGGCTACACCTTC. Translated, it gives CASRHVLDREFDGYTF. The full variable domain, with the rest looked up from reference TRBV5-8 and TRBJ1-2, is EAGVTQSPTHLIKTRGQQATLRCSPISGHTSVYWYQQALGLGLQFLLWYDEGEERNRGNFPPRFSGRQFPNYSSELNVNALELEDSALYLCASRHVLDREFDGYTFGSGTRLTVV.

The chain couples TRBV5-6 to TRBJ2-1; 7 bases are shared with TRBD1. This CDR3 comprises 15 residues. V shed 2 bases, J shed 5 bases, and the junction held 7 bases outside the gene matches. Germline loops: CDR1 SGHDT, CDR2 YYEEEE. The CDR3 region has the DNA TGTGCCAGCAGCTTACCGGGACAGAGAGACAATGAGCAGTTCTTC. It encodes CASSLPGQRDNEQFF.

This clone was recorded a few times. The V and J genes are TRBV29-1 and TRBJ2-3, with D perhaps TRBD1 (6 bases). With 4 bases removed from V and 6 bases from J, the gap between germline ends came to 14 bases. The germline gives CDR1 SQVTM, CDR2 ANQGSEA. The CDR3 runs 13 residues. The chain's CDR3 is CSVGQGPPDTQYF. The CDR3 nucleotides read TGCAGCGTTGGTCAGGGGCCGCCCGATACGCAGTATTTT.

The genes are TRBV18 and TRBJ2-7; maybe TRBD1 (5 bases). V was clipped by 3 bases and J by 3 bases, with 21 bases between them. The CDR3 runs 17 residues. In germline, CDR1 is KGHSH, CDR2 LQKENI. CDR3 in amino acids: CASSPRDPGYPDYEQYF. CDR3 nucleotides: TGTGCCAGCTCACCGCGAGATCCAGGGTACCCTGACTACGAGCAGTACTTC.

The chain couples TRBV13 to TRBJ2-7, with 9 bases that match TRBD1. Trimming at V came to 3 bases and at J to 7 bases, leaving 4 bases not matched to a gene. The CDR3 sequence is 13 residues long. The V gene's germline CDR1 is PRHDT and CDR2 FYEKMQ (reference sequence). CDR3 bases: TGTGCCAGCAGCTTTGACAGGGGGGAAGAGCAGTACTTC. Its translation: CASSFDRGEEQYF.

The chain links TRBV29-1 to TRBJ2-4, with 7 bases that match TRBD1. J lost 4 bases, V lost 7 bases, and 4 bases had no gene match. CDR1 SQVTM and CDR2 ANQGSEA come from the germline V gene. The CDR3 has 12 residues. The CDR3 sequence is CSGRGLKNIQYF. The CDR3 bases are TGCAGCGGCAGGGGGTTAAAAAACATTCAGTACTTC.

This clone was found once. The chain couples TRBV5-6 to TRBJ1-6; TRBD1 matches 7 bases. Germline CDR1 reads SGHDT; CDR2 reads YYEEEE. With V trimmed by 5 bases and J by 6 bases, 5 bases remained unmatched. CDR3 length: 14 amino acids. CDR3 nucleotide sequence: TGTGCCAGCAGTGTTGGGGACAGTAATTCACCCCTCCACTTT. Amino acids: CASSVGDSNSPLHF.

The chain recombines TRBV10-1 with TRBJ2-7, with D possibly TRBD1 on 5 matching bases. There are 13 residues in the CDR3. V shed 5 bases and J shed 2 bases, with 10 bases lying between them. Looked up from germline, CDR1 is WNHNN and CDR2 is SYGVQD (reference sequence). CDR3 DNA sequence: TGCGCCAGCAGTACAAGGGGTGCCTACGAGCAGTACTTC. Translation: CASSTRGAYEQYF.

The rearrangement joins TRBV29-1 to TRBJ1-1, with a weak D call TRBD1 (5 bases). The CDR3 totals 19 residues. V shed 4 bases and J shed 1 base, with 28 bases lying between them. Germline CDR1 is SQVTM and CDR2 is ANQGSEA. Here the CDR3 DNA reads TGCAGCGTTGTTCTAGGGACTCTTATCGGAGGTCTCCGGAACACTGAAGCTTTCTTT. Its translation: CSVVLGTLIGGLRNTEAFF.

The rearrangement joins TRBV5-1 to TRBJ2-3; 7 bases map to TRBD1. Trimming took 0 bases from V and 2 from J; bases not matched to a gene: 3. The CDR3 consists of 15 residues. The germline gives CDR1 SGHRS, CDR2 YFSETQ. CDR3 in amino acids: CASSLEGASTDTQYF. For the CDR3, the DNA is TGCGCCAGCAGCTTGGAGGGGGCCTCCACAGATACGCAGTATTTT.

This sequence joins TRBV15 and TRBJ1-6, with no clear D. Per germline, CDR1 LNHNV and CDR2 YYDKDF (reference sequence). Trimming left V 4 bases short and J 7 bases short, with 8 bases between. This CDR3 has 13 residues. This CDR3 is CATSTSRNSPLHF. The CDR3 coding sequence is TGTGCCACCAGCACCAGTCGAAATTCACCCCTCCACTTT.

This chain joins TRBV19 and TRBJ1-5; possibly TRBD1 for D (5 bases). Germline CDR1 is LNHDA and CDR2 is SQIVND (reference sequence). V was shortened by 6 bases and J by 4 bases, with 19 bases between the two germline ends. The CDR3 is 16 residues long. DNA of the CDR3: TGTGCCAGTAGAATCATGGAAGGGGCGCAAAATCAGCCCCAGCATTTT. Translation: CASRIMEGAQNQPQHF.